The sequence of this T cell receptor (beta chain) was determined in a study of monozygotic twins with inflammatory bowel disease. As for this clonotype: Its matching antigen is unknown.

No DNA is given; TCRdb re-called the 5' RACE reads and lists each CDR3 protein once. The record lists nearly 450,000 distinct CDR3 sequences, of which the ten most abundant hold approximately 2.4%. The CDR3 sequence is 14 residues long. Germline V gives CDR1 SGHAT, CDR2 FQNNGV. Overall study results and limits: Data gave no support to a single strong signal or clonotype associated with IBD. With inverse Simpson as the measure, TCRbeta diversity was lower in IBD patients than in healthy co-twins.

The sample was blood. The chain links TRBV11-2 to TRBJ1-6; as DNA is missing, the TRBD1 call by TCRdb cannot be tested. This TCR came from a human donor with ulcerative colitis or Crohn's disease, or a healthy co-twin of an affected twin (not recorded which). The CDR3 spells CASSSRRGNSPLHF. Combining the CDR3 with reference TRBV11-2 and TRBJ1-6 gives the whole variable domain EAGVAQSPRYKIIEKRQSVAFWCNPISGHATLYWYQQILGQGPKLLIQFQNNGVVDDSQLPKDRFSAERLKGVDSTLKIQPAKLEDSAVYLCASSSRRGNSPLHFGNGTRLTVT.